The source of this T cell receptor beta chain is a study of lymphopenia after photon versus proton radiotherapy. Study-level findings and limits: Survival link was tested only in deceased patients; proton benefit remains a possibility. Relative stability marked proton patients; photon patients lost diversity and naive cells. A bigger post-nadir fall in TCR diversity correlated inversely with survival time in deceased patients.

Only in-frame clones appear in the TCRdb table, and some are missing; sequencing was by immunoSEQ multiplex PCR. In the table there are around 27,000 clones, more than 90% of which are singletons. To note about this clone: Its antigen is not known.

Germline CDR1 and CDR2: SGHTA and FQGNSA. Trimming shortened V by 3 bases and J by 1 base, and 10 bases separated the two germline ends. The length of the CDR3 is 15 residues. The material was peripheral blood, obtained from a patient treated with photon-based radiotherapy. The sequence was obtained from a woman in her forties or fifties with cholangiocarcinoma. The genes are TRBV7-2 and TRBJ1-3; D not resolved. The CDR3 nucleotides are TGTGCCAGCAGCTTCGTCGGCACTTCTGGAAACACCATATATTTT. It codes for CASSFVGTSGNTIYF.